The 3 T cell receptor beta chains below were found in one sample sequenced in a study of CD8+CD57+ T cells in acquired aplastic anemia. The study profiled TCR beta VDJ and CDR3 using genomic DNA as template. TCRdb passed the reads through MiXCR, listing each CDR3 protein once. Among 160,000 or so distinct CDR3 sequences listed, about 45% were seen once. Patients selected for sequencing had displayed CD8+CD57+ cell expansion by flow cytometry. The sample was sorted CD4+, CD8+, or CD8+CD57+ T cells (not recorded which) from PBMCs. The origin of the receptors is a human donor with aplastic anemia.

The chain links TRBV7-9 to TRBJ2-7, with D unclear. The ends were cut back, 3 bases at V and 7 bases at J, with 13 bases in the middle. The CDR3 contains 13 residues. CDR1 and CDR2 from the germline V gene are SEHNR and FQNEAQ (reference sequence). CDR3 sequence: CASSLGESWEQYF. DNA for the CDR3: TGTGCCAGCAGCTTGGGCGAATCTTGGGAGCAGTACTTC.

This clonotype has a count of ten or more. V gene TRBV5-4 combines with J gene TRBJ1-5; TRBD1 matches at 8 bases. The CDR3 consists of 17 residues. V shed 2 bases and J 2 bases; nucleotides not matched to a gene: 9. Germline loops: CDR1 SGHNT, CDR2 YYREEE (reference sequence). The CDR3, as DNA: TGTGCCAGCAGCTTAACGCACGGACAGGGCGGCAATCAGCCCCAGCATTTT. Protein product: CASSLTHGQGGNQPQHF.

The chain couples TRBV28 to TRBJ2-3, with D maybe TRBD2 (7 bases). Germline V gives CDR1 MDHEN, CDR2 SYDVKM. The length of the CDR3 is 14 residues. V dropped 4 bases and J dropped 1 base, with 9 bases sitting between them. The CDR3 region has the DNA TGTGCCAGCAGTTCGGGGGGCCGCACAGATACGCAGTATTTT. Translation gives CASSSGGRTDTQYF. The whole variable domain, remainder taken from reference TRBV28 and TRBJ2-3, is DVKVTQSSRYLVKRTGEKVFLECVQDMDHENMFWYRQDPGLGLRLIYFSYDVKMKEKGDIPEGYSVSREKKERFSLILESASTNQTSMYLCASSSGGRTDTQYFGPGTRLTVL.